This TCR beta chain was retrieved from a study of blood T cell repertoires in COVID-19. For the study at large: Material from acute and convalescent COVID-19 was sourced from the United States, Italy and Spain.

Original processing methods: Estimation of nucleated cell counts relied on the amplification of reference gene primers. The assay was immunoSEQ multiplex PCR, and TCRdb's table has in-frame clones only and misses some. For V, J and clone size, that table is used; D and trimming come from the DNA. The table shows approximately 160,000 clones, with approximately 80% occurring only once. The sequenced sample consisted of peripheral blood. The TCR originated in an older woman with acute or convalescent COVID-19.

The CDR3 spells CASSSSGGGITDTQYF. CDR3 nucleotide sequence: TGTGCCAGCAGTTCTAGCGGGGGGGGCATCACAGATACGCAGTATTTT. The chain employs TRBV6-2 or TRBV6-3 and TRBJ2-3; 12 nucleotides align to TRBD2. CDR1 and CDR2 (germline): MNHEY, SVGEGT. With 4 bases clipped from V and 2 bases from J, the junction kept 4 bases outside the gene matches. The CDR3 extends over 16 amino acids.